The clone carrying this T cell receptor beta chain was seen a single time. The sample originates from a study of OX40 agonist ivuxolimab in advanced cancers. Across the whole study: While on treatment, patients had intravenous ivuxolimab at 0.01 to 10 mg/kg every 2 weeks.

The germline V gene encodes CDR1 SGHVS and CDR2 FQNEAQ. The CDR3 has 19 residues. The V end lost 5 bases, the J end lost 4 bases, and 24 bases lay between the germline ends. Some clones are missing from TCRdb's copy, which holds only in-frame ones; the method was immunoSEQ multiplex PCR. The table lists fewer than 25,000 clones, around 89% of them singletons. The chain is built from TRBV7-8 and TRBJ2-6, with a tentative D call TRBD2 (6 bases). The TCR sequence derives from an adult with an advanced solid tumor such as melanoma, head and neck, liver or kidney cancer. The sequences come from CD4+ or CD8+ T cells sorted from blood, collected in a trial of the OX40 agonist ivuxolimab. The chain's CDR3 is CASSLFPGLGLSGANVLTF. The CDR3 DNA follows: TGTGCCAGCAGCCTCTTTCCGGGACTCGGCCTCTCAGGGGCCAACGTCCTGACTTTC.